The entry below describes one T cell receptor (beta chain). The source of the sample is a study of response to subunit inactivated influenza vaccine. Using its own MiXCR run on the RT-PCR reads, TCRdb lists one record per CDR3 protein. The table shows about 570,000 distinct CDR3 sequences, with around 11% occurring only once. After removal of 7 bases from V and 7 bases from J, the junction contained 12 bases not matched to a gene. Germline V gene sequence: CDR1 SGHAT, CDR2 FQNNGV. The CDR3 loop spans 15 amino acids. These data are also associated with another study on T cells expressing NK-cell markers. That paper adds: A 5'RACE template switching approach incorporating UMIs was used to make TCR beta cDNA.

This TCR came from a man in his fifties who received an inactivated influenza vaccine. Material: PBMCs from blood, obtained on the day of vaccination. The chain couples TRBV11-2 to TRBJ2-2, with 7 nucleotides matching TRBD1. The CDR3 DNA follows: TGTGCCAGCATCTCTGACAGGGACAATGTCGGGGAGCTGTTTTTT. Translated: CASISDRDNVGELFF.